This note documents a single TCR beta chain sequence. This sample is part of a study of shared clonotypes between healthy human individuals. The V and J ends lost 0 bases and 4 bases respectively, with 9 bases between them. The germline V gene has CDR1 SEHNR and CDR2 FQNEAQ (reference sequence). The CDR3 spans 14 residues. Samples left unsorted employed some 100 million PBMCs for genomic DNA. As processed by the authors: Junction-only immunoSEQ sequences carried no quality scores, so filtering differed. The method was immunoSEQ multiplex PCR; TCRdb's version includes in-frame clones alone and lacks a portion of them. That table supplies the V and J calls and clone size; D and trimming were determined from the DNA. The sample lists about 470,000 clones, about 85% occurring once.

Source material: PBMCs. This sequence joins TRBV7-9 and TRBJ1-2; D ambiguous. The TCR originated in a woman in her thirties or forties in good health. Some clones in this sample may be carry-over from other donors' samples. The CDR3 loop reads CASSLAGEFYGYTF. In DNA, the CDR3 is TGTGCCAGCAGCTTAGCCGGGGAGTTCTATGGCTACACCTTC. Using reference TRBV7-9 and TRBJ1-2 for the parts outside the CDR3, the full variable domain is DTGVSQNPRHKITKRGQNVTFRCDPISEHNRLYWYRQTLGQGPEFLTYFQNEAQLEKSRLLSDRFSAERPKGSFSTLEIQRTEQGDSAMYLCASSLAGEFYGYTFGSGTRLTVV.